The 8 T cell receptor beta chains below all came from one sample that was sequenced in a study of response to subunit inactivated influenza vaccine. From the RT-PCR reads, TCRdb called clonotypes with MiXCR, one entry per CDR3 protein. In the table there are 650,000 to 800,000 distinct CDR3 sequences, around a sixth of which are singletons. Sequencing was performed on PBMCs from blood, taken 4 to 6 days after vaccination. Receptors were obtained from a man aged 45-65 years who received an inactivated influenza vaccine.

This chain uses TRBV10-3 with TRBJ2-3, with 8 bases lining up with TRBD1. The CDR3 runs 15 residues. The trim removed 5 bases at V and 6 bases at J, leaving 10 bases unmatched. Germline CDR1 ENHRY, CDR2 SYGVKD. The CDR3 protein is CAISQGTGWTDTQYF. The CDR3 bases are TGTGCCATCAGTCAAGGGACAGGATGGACGGATACGCAGTATTTT.

This clonotype was seen a few times. V gene TRBV7-8 combines with J gene TRBJ2-7; D is ambiguous. In germline, CDR1 is SGHVS, CDR2 FQNEAQ. Trimming shortened V by 5 bases and J by 0 bases, and 14 bases separated the two germline ends. The CDR3 runs to 15 residues. As DNA, the CDR3 is TGTGCCAGCAGCCCGGGCCCCAGAGTCTCCTACGAGCAGTACTTC. Protein sequence: CASSPGPRVSYEQYF. The whole variable domain, remainder taken from reference TRBV7-8 and TRBJ2-7, is GAGVSQSPRYKVAKRGQDVALRCDPISGHVSLFWYQQALGQGPEFLTYFQNEAQLDKSGLPSDRFFAERPEGSVSTLKIQRTQQEDSAVYLCASSPGPRVSYEQYFGPGTRLTVT.

V usage is TRBV6-2 or TRBV6-3 and J usage is TRBJ1-5; TRBD1 might be the D (5 bases). Germline-derived CDR1 and CDR2 are MNHEY and SVGEGT. The V and J ends lost 0 bases and 0 bases respectively, with 15 bases between them. The CDR3 extends over 18 amino acids. Here the CDR3 reads CASSYSPTDPYSNQPQHF. Written as DNA, the CDR3 is TGTGCCAGCAGTTACTCTCCGACAGACCCCTATAGCAATCAGCCCCAGCATTTT.

The chain links TRBV7-2 to TRBJ1-2, with D possibly TRBD1 on 6 matching bases. The germline CDR1 and CDR2 sequences are SGHTA and FQGNSA. Trimming stripped 4 bases from V and 6 bases from J, with 15 bases between. This CDR3 has 14 amino acids. The CDR3 region has the DNA TGTGCCAGCAGCTCAGGGGCCCCCCGAAATGGCTACACCTTC. Amino acid sequence: CASSSGAPRNGYTF. Complete variable domain (other parts from reference TRBV7-2 and TRBJ1-2): GAGVSQSPSNKVTEKGKDVELRCDPISGHTALYWYRQSLGQGLEFLIYFQGNSAPDKSGLPSDRFSAERTGGSVSTLTIQRTQQEDSAVYLCASSSGAPRNGYTFGSGTRLTVV.

This chain links TRBV28 with TRBJ2-7, with 8 bases matching TRBD2. Per germline, CDR1 MDHEN and CDR2 SYDVKM. The CDR3 loop spans 15 amino acids. J lost 9 bases, V lost 6 bases, and 16 bases had no gene match. The DNA of the CDR3 is TGTGCCAGCAGATCCCCCACCTTACGGGGGGGTTGGCAGTACTTC. It is translated as CASRSPTLRGGWQYF.

This clonotype was seen ten or more times. The chain is built from TRBV12-3 or TRBV12-4 and TRBJ2-1, with 7 bases that match TRBD2. The CDR3 runs to 11 residues. The J segment lost 10 bases and the V segment lost 8 bases, leaving 5 bases of the junction unmatched. CDR3 protein: CASLGTIEQFF. CDR3 in DNA: TGTGCCAGCCTGGGGACTATAGAGCAGTTCTTC.

This clonotype turned up a few times. The gene calls are TRBV7-7 and TRBJ2-7; 9 nucleotides align to TRBD2. Germline values: CDR1 SSHAT, CDR2 FNYEAQ (reference sequence). V lost 5 bases and J lost 5; bases outside the gene matches: 10. CDR3 size: 15 residues. The CDR3 DNA reads TGTGCCAGCAGCGCCCTTAGCGGGAGAGCCCACGAGCAGTACTTC. As protein: CASSALSGRAHEQYF.

The rearrangement joins TRBV7-2 to TRBJ2-7; 9 nucleotides align to TRBD1. The CDR3 has 16 residues. Germline trimming cut 5 bases from V and 2 bases from J; bases unmatched to any gene: 10. The germline gives CDR1 SGHTA, CDR2 FQGNSA. Written as DNA, the CDR3 is TGTGCCAGCAGCCGCTCGTCTCGGGACAGGGCCTACGAGCAGTACTTC. Protein product: CASSRSSRDRAYEQYF.